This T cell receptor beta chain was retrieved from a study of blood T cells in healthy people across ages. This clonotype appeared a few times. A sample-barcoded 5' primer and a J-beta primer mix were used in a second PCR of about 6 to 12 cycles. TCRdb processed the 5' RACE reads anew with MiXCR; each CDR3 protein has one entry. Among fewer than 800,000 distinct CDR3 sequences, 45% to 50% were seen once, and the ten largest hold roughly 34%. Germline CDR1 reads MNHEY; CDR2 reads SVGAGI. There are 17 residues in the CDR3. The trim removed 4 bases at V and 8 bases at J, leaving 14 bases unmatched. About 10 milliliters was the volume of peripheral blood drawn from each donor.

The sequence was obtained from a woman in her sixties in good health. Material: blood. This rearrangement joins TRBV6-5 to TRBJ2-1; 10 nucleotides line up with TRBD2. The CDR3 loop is CASSSMASGSSSDEQFF. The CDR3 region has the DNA TGTGCCAGCAGTTCGATGGCTAGCGGGAGTTCCAGCGATGAGCAGTTCTTC.